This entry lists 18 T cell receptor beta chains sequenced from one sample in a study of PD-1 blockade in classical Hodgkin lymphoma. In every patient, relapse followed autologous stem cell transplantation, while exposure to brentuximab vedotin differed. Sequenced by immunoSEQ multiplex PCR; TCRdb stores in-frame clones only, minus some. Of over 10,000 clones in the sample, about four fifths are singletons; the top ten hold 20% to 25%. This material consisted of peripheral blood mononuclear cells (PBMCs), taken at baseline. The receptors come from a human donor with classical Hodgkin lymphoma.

Written as DNA, the CDR3 is TGTGCCAGCAGCTTAGAGTTTTGGGGAGGGGGCGACCTCCACTTT. Protein: CASSLEFWGGGDLHF. The chain joins TRBV7-2 to TRBJ1-6; TRBD1 agrees at 7 bases. With V trimmed by 1 base and J by 15 bases, 12 bases remained unmatched. The CDR3 contains 15 residues. Per the germline V gene, CDR1 is SGHTA and CDR2 is FQGNSA.

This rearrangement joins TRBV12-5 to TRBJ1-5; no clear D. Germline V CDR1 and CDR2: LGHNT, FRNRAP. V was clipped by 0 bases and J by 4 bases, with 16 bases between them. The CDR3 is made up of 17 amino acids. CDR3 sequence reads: CASGLVTGPERNQPQHF. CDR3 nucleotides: TGTGCTAGTGGTTTGGTAACGGGTCCAGAGAGAAATCAGCCCCAGCATTTT.

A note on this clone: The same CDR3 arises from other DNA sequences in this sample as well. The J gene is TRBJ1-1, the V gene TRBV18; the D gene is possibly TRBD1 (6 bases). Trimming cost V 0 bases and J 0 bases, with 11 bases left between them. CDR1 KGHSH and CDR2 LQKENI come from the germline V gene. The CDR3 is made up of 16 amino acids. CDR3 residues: CASSPPRGQVNTEAFF. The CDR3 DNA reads TGTGCCAGCTCACCACCTCGGGGACAAGTGAACACTGAAGCTTTCTTT.

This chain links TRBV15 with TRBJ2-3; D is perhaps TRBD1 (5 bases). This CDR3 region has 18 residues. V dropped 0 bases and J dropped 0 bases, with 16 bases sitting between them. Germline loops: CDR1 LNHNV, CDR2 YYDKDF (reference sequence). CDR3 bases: TGTGCCACCAGCAGAGAGGGCCCAGGGTCCCCTAGCACAGATACGCAGTATTTT. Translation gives CATSREGPGSPSTDTQYF.

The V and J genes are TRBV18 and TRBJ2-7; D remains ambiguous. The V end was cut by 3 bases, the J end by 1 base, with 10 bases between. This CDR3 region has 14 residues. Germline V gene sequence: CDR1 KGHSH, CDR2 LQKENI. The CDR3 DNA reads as TGTGCCAGCTCACCCTACATGGTATCCTACGAGCAGTACTTC. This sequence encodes CASSPYMVSYEQYF.

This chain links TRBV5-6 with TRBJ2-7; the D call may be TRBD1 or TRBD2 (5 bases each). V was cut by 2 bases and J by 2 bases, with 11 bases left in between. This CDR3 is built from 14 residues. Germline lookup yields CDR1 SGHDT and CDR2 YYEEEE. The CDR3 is CASSFWGRTYEQYF. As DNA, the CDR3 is TGTGCCAGCAGCTTTTGGGGGAGAACCTACGAGCAGTACTTC.

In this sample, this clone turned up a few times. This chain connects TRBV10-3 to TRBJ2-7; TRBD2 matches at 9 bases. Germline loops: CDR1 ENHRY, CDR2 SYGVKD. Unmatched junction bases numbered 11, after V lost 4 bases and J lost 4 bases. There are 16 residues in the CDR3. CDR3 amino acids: CAISGLGGREKYEQYF. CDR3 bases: TGTGCCATCAGTGGTCTCGGCGGGAGGGAGAAATACGAGCAGTACTTC.

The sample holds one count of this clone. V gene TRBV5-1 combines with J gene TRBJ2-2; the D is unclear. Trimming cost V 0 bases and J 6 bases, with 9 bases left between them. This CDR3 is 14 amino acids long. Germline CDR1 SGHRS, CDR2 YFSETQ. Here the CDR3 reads CASSLALPPGELFF. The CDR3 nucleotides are TGCGCCAGCAGCTTGGCCCTGCCCCCCGGGGAGCTGTTTTTT. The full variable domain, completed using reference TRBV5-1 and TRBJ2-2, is KAGVTQTPRYLIKTRGQQVTLSCSPISGHRSVSWYQQTPGQGLQFLFEYFSETQRNKGNFPGRFSGRQFSNSRSEMNVSTLELGDSALYLCASSLALPPGELFFGEGSRLTVL.

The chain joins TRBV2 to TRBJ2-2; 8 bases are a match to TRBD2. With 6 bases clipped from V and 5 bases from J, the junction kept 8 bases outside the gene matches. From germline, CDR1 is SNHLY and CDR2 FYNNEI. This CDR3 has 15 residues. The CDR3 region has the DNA TGTGCCAGCAGCGACGCATCGGGGGGGACCGGGGAGCTGTTTTTT. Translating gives CASSDASGGTGELFF. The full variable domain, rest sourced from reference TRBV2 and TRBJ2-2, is EPEVTQTPSHQVTQMGQEVILRCVPISNHLYFYWYRQILGQKVEFLVSFYNNEISEKSEIFDDQFSVERPDGSNFTLKIRSTKLEDSAMYFCASSDASGGTGELFFGEGSRLTVL.

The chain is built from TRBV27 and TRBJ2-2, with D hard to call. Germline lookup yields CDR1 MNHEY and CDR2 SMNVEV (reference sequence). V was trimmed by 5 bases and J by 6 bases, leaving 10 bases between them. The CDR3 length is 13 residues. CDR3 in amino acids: CASSHPPPGELFF. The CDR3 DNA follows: TGTGCCAGCAGTCACCCCCCTCCCGGGGAGCTGTTTTTT.

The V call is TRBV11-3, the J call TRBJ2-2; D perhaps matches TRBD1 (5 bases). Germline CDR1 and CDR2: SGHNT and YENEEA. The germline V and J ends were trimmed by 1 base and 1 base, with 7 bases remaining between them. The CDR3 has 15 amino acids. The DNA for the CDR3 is TGTGCCAGCAGCTTAGGGGGCCAGAACACCGGGGAGCTGTTTTTT. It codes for CASSLGGQNTGELFF.

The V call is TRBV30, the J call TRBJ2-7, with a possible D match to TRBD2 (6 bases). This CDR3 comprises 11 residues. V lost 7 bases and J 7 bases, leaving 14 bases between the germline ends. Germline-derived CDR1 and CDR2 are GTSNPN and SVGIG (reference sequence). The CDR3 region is CASRRGQEQYF. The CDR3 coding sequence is TGTGCCTCAAGGCGGGGCCAGGAGCAGTACTTC.

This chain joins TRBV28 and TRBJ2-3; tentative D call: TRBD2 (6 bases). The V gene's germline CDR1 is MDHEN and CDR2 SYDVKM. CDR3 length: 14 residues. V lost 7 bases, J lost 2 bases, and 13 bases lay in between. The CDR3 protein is CASTPWGLTDTQYF. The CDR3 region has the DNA TGTGCCAGCACCCCCTGGGGACTCACAGATACGCAGTATTTT. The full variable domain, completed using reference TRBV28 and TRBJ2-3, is DVKVTQSSRYLVKRTGEKVFLECVQDMDHENMFWYRQDPGLGLRLIYFSYDVKMKEKGDIPEGYSVSREKKERFSLILESASTNQTSMYLCASTPWGLTDTQYFGPGTRLTVL.

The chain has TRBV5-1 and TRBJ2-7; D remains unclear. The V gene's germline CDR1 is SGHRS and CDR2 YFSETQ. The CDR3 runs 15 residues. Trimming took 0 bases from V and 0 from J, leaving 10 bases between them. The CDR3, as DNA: TGCGCCAGCAGCTTGGCCGGATACAGCTCCTACGAGCAGTACTTC. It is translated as CASSLAGYSSYEQYF.

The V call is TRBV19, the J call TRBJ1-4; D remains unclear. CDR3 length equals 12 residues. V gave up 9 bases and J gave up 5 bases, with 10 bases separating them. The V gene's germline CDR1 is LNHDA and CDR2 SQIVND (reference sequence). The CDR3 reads CASREYNEKLFF. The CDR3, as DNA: TGTGCCAGCAGAGAATACAATGAAAAACTGTTTTTT.

CDR3 region: CASSAKAKSKDMLGLTGGVDTQYF. The CDR3, as DNA: TGTGCCAGCAGCGCAAAAGCGAAATCCAAAGATATGTTAGGTTTAACAGGGGGTGTTGATACGCAGTATTTT. The chain combines TRBV9 with TRBJ2-3; 8 bases are a match to TRBD1. V gave up 3 bases and J gave up 6 bases; unmatched junction bases: 36. The CDR3 is 24 residues long. Germline lookup yields CDR1 SGDLS and CDR2 YYNGEE.

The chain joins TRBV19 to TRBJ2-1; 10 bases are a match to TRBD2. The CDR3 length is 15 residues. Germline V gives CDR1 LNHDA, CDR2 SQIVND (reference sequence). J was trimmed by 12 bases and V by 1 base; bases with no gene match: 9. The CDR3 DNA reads TGTGCCAGTAGTATAGTAGCGGGGGGTTCCATTGGGCAGTTCTTC. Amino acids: CASSIVAGGSIGQFF.

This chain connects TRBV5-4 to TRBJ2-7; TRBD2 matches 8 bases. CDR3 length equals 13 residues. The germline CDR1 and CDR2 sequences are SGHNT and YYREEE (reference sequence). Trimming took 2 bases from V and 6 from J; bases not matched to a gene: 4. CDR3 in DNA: TGTGCCAGCAGCTTAGCGGGAGTCGGCGAGCAGTACTTC. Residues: CASSLAGVGEQYF.